The 26 T cell receptor beta chains listed next were all sequenced from one sample in a study of monozygotic twins with inflammatory bowel disease. Each CDR3 protein gets one entry in TCRdb, which reprocessed the 5' RACE reads and gives no DNA. This sample's clone table lists roughly 320,000 distinct CDR3 sequences. Sample: blood. The receptors derive from a human donor with ulcerative colitis or Crohn's disease, or a healthy co-twin of an affected twin (not recorded which).

The rearrangement joins TRBV14 to TRBJ2-3; TCRdb outputs TRBD2, but without DNA this stays unchecked. Germline-derived CDR1 and CDR2 are SGHDN and FVKESK. The CDR3 is 16 amino acids. The chain's CDR3 is CASSQIAGGPGDTQYF. Filled out from reference TRBV14 and TRBJ2-3, the complete variable domain reads EAGVTQFPSHSVIEKGQTVTLRCDPISGHDNLYWYRRVMGKEIKFLLHFVKESKQDESGMPNNRFLAERTGGTYSTLKVQPAELEDSGVYFCASSQIAGGPGDTQYFGPGTRLTVL.

This sequence joins TRBV15 and TRBJ1-6; there is no DNA to check the TCRdb D call of TRBD1. Germline V gene lookup returns CDR1 LNHNV and CDR2 YYDKDF (reference sequence). This CDR3 is built from 14 residues. CDR3 sequence: CATSGDRDNSPLHF.

The genes are TRBV5-4 and TRBJ2-2; TCRdb proposes TRBD2, but this gene call is untestable without DNA. The CDR3 totals 17 residues. From germline, CDR1 is SGHNT and CDR2 YYREEE (reference sequence). CDR3 sequence: CASSKLWREGDTGELFF.

The CDR3 sequence: CASSERGGAYNEQFF. The rearrangement uses TRBV5-1 and TRBJ2-1; TCRdb indicates TRBD1, and absent DNA this call remains unverified. The CDR3 extends over 15 amino acids. Germline V gene sequence: CDR1 SGHRS, CDR2 YFSETQ.

The rearrangement joins TRBV7-3 to TRBJ2-2. This CDR3 comprises 13 residues. Germline V lookup: CDR1 SGHTA, CDR2 FQGTGA. CDR3 protein: CASSLIETGELFF.

V gene TRBV20-1 combines with J gene TRBJ2-7; lacking DNA, the TRBD2 call made by TCRdb goes unchecked. Germline V lookup: CDR1 DFQATT, CDR2 SNEGSKA (reference sequence). The CDR3 totals 12 residues. CDR3 protein: CSASGRSHEQYF.

The chain links TRBV7-2 to TRBJ1-4; TCRdb outputs TRBD1, but without DNA this stays unchecked. Germline CDR1 is SGHTA and CDR2 is FQGNSA. The CDR3 covers 16 residues. This CDR3 reads CASSLIPVGRDEKLFF.

V gene TRBV27 combines with J gene TRBJ1-6; absent DNA, TCRdb's TRBD1 call cannot be checked. This CDR3 region has 14 residues. The V gene's germline CDR1 is MNHEY and CDR2 SMNVEV (reference sequence). The CDR3 is CASSLGGPNSPLHF.

V is TRBV20-1 and J is TRBJ2-7; TCRdb selects TRBD2, and the lack of DNA leaves this call unchecked. The CDR3 loop spans 13 amino acids. Germline lookup yields CDR1 DFQATT and CDR2 SNEGSKA (reference sequence). This CDR3 reads CSARDGTSYEQYF.

The gene calls are TRBV7-8 and TRBJ2-1; the D call from TCRdb, TRBD1, cannot be confirmed without DNA. The CDR3 runs to 15 residues. Germline V lookup: CDR1 SGHVS, CDR2 FQNEAQ. The CDR3 is CASSPFGTGLGEQFF.

The V and J genes are TRBV18 and TRBJ2-7; TCRdb lists TRBD1, though no DNA is available to test this call. Germline CDR1 KGHSH, CDR2 LQKENI. CDR3 length equals 14 residues. The CDR3 is CASSPDRGKYEQYF. The variable domain in full, completed from reference TRBV18 and TRBJ2-7, reads NAGVMQNPRHLVRRRGQEARLRCSPMKGHSHVYWYRQLPEEGLKFMVYLQKENIIDESGMPKERFSAEFPKEGPSILRIQQVVRGDSAAYFCASSPDRGKYEQYFGPGTRLTVT.

This chain uses TRBV4-2 with TRBJ2-1; TCRdb calls TRBD2, which cannot be checked without DNA. The CDR3 runs to 16 residues. Per germline, CDR1 LGHNA and CDR2 YNFKEQ. The CDR3 reads CASSQVLGLEGNEQFF.

This rearrangement joins TRBV7-7 to TRBJ2-1. This CDR3 comprises 15 residues. Germline CDR1 SSHAT, CDR2 FNYEAQ (reference sequence). CDR3 protein: CASSLSAFENNEQFF.

V is TRBV24-1 and J is TRBJ1-5; TCRdb picks TRBD1, but there is no DNA to check that call. Looked up from germline, CDR1 is KGHDR and CDR2 is SFDVKD. The length of the CDR3 is 14 residues. This CDR3 reads CATSDSRGVQPQYF.

This chain connects TRBV19 to TRBJ1-6. The CDR3 covers 14 residues. In germline, CDR1 is LNHDA, CDR2 SQIVND (reference sequence). CDR3 sequence reads: CASSINIGGRTLHF.

The rearrangement links TRBV6-5 to TRBJ2-7; with no DNA, the TCRdb D assignment of TRBD1 cannot be verified. Germline lookup yields CDR1 MNHEY and CDR2 SVGAGI. CDR3 length equals 13 residues. Here the CDR3 reads CASSYWNGGEQYF.

The chain carries TRBV7-2 and TRBJ2-3; TCRdb's D call of TRBD1 is untestable without DNA. The V gene's germline CDR1 is SGHTA and CDR2 FQGNSA. The CDR3 covers 14 residues. CDR3 sequence reads: CASSRQGKIDTQYF.

The J gene is TRBJ2-1, the V gene TRBV5-1; as DNA is missing, the TRBD2 call by TCRdb cannot be tested. The CDR3 is 16 amino acids. Per the germline V gene, CDR1 is SGHRS and CDR2 is YFSETQ. CDR3 sequence: CASALRSAGGYNEQFF.

The chain joins TRBV12-3 or TRBV12-4 to TRBJ1-3. The CDR3 extends over 13 amino acids. This CDR3 reads CASSLVTGNTIYF.

The V and J genes are TRBV12-3 or TRBV12-4 and TRBJ1-6; there is no DNA to check the TCRdb D call of TRBD1. The CDR3 spans 12 residues. CDR3 amino acids: CASCYQGSPLHF.

The rearrangement uses TRBV20-1 and TRBJ1-5; TCRdb's D gene call, TRBD1, goes unchecked for lack of DNA. This CDR3 contains 13 residues. CDR1 and CDR2 from the germline V gene are DFQATT and SNEGSKA (reference sequence). CDR3 region: CSAIGQGHQPQHF.

This sequence joins TRBV18 and TRBJ2-1; the TCRdb call, TRBD1, lacks DNA for checking. The germline CDR1 and CDR2 sequences are KGHSH and LQKENI. The CDR3 has 17 residues. CDR3 amino acids: CASSPRPSGQGYNEQFF.

The V call is TRBV19, the J call TRBJ2-5. Germline lookup yields CDR1 LNHDA and CDR2 SQIVND (reference sequence). This CDR3 is 11 amino acids long. The CDR3 spells CASSERETQYF. Filled out from reference TRBV19 and TRBJ2-5, the complete variable domain reads DGGITQSPKYLFRKEGQNVTLSCEQNLNHDAMYWYRQDPGQGLRLIYYSQIVNDFQKGDIAEGYSVSREKKESFPLTVTSAQKNPTAFYLCASSERETQYFGPGTRLLVL.

The V and J genes are TRBV20-1 and TRBJ1-2. CDR1 and CDR2 (germline): DFQATT, SNEGSKA (reference sequence). This CDR3 contains 15 residues. Here the CDR3 reads CSALGQLQIDYGYTF.

This rearrangement joins TRBV7-8 to TRBJ2-7. This CDR3 contains 15 residues. Germline V gives CDR1 SGHVS, CDR2 FQNEAQ. Here the CDR3 reads CASSLAATRNYEQYF.

The chain employs TRBV7-2 and TRBJ1-2; TCRdb lists TRBD1, though no DNA is available to test this call. Germline V lookup: CDR1 SGHTA, CDR2 FQGNSA. The length of the CDR3 is 14 residues. Here the CDR3 reads CASTPDAAVYGYTF.